Listed below are T cell receptor beta chains from one sample, sequenced in a study of long-term antiretroviral therapy in people with HIV. The assay was immunoSEQ multiplex PCR, and TCRdb's table has in-frame clones only and misses some. The table shows roughly 42,000 clones, with more than 70% occurring only once. The starting material was unsorted PBMCs, obtained 3.1 years after starting antiretroviral therapy. The receptors here all came from a woman aged 45-59 years with HIV. The conserved cysteine and the conserved F or W are not part of the CDR3 here. A D gene is named only where the DNA matches it firmly.

TRBJ1-5 TRBD1 TRBV7-9 ASSSQGNQPQH
TRBJ2-7 NA TRBV7-6 ASSLKWGDYEQY
TRBJ2-7 NA TRBV4-1 ASSDPYEQY
TRBJ1-5 NA TRBV21-1 ASSNRGCQPQH
TRBJ2-7 NA TRBV10-3 AISDEGSGRNYEQY
TRBJ2-6 NA TRBV7-9 ASSRSTGSGANVLT
TRBJ1-5 TRBD1 TRBV4-3 ASSQGTGNNQPQH
TRBJ2-1 TRBD2 TRBV4-3 ASSQDSNGGWNEQF
TRBJ2-1 NA TRBV2 ASRIGARGEQF
TRBJ2-7 NA TRBV7-3 ASSSDAGTSYEQY
TRBJ2-7 TRBD2 TRBV4-2 ASSQETRGGRDEQY
TRBJ2-2 TRBD2 TRBV7-2 ASSLRGGATGELF
TRBJ1-2 NA TRBV7-9 ASSLDGRSGYT
TRBJ1-5 NA TRBV5-4 ASSSDYRGGNQPQH
TRBJ2-7 TRBD1 TRBV30 AWSGTGYREQY
TRBJ2-7 NA TRBV11-2 ASSLDGLSYEQY
TRBJ1-1 NA TRBV4-3 ASSRHQGNEAF
TRBJ2-2 NA TRBV6-6 ASSYTSGPTGELF
TRBJ2-2 NA TRBV2 ASSEWAGSGTGELF
TRBJ1-2 TRBD1 TRBV5-6 ASSLYRQGASGYT
TRBJ1-5 TRBD1 TRBV6-1 ASSEQGAGNQPQH
TRBJ1-1 NA TRBV18 ASSPLQGEMNTEAF
TRBJ1-2 NA TRBV6-5 ASSYSQGHGYT
TRBJ1-6 NA TRBV5-1 ASSLGNDNSPLH
TRBJ1-3 NA TRBV5-1 ASSLAGNTIY
TRBJ2-7 NA TRBV5-1 ASSLGGGPGTLYEQY
TRBJ1-1 NA TRBV7-3 ASSLGAGPGAF
TRBJ1-1 NA TRBV7-9 ASSLARVVGNTEAF
TRBJ2-7 TRBD1 TRBV5-7 ASSYGTDYEQY